The TCR beta chain under discussion was sequenced for a study of immune cell composition in non-small cell lung cancer (dated by TCRdb to about 2017). Some background on the complete study: To assign histologic subtype, which was mostly lung adenocarcinoma or squamous cell carcinoma, H&E was combined with p63, CK5, Napsin A and TTF-1 immunohistochemistry. TCR-beta sequencing (Adaptive Biotechnologies) was performed on about 33 paired NSCLC tumour and non-adjacent lung specimens plus 26 tumour-only specimens. In supplementary cohort #1, which comprised around ten lung adenocarcinoma cases, paired tumour/lung TCR-beta sequencing was performed and TIL populations were generated so that tumour reactivity could be assessed. A few tumour specimens that had TCR-beta data belonged to rare histological subtypes and were left out of the subtype comparisons.

Inclusive of the bounding cysteine and phenylalanine, the CDR3 is 16 residues long. Of all the DNA, just the CDR3 is kept, 48 bases in frame from base 1. In the germline V gene (reference sequence), CDR1 corresponds to MNHNY and CDR2 to SVGAGI. Germline trimming: 8 bases from V, 0 bases from J; junction bases outside gene matches: 7. The study at large found these results: Significantly higher Top 10 clone scores and productive clonality were observed in lung squamous cell carcinoma than in lung adenocarcinoma tumours. Nearly half of NSCLC cases had tumour-associated clones >0.5%, found in less than 40% of adenocarcinomas compared with roughly four fifths of squamous carcinomas. The reactivity cohort contained only roughly 11 cases, and the tumour-reactive clones were not shown to have sequences in common with the dominant in vivo tumour-associated clones. No significant correlation was found between smoking pack-years and tumour TCR-beta clonality. Across 10 adenocarcinoma cases, the maximal tumour-associated clone frequency showed a strong correlation with TIL tumour reactivity, but overall clonality showed no such correlation.

As regards this clone: Its antigen is still unknown. Per-base quality was not reported, and no clone a single base away is much larger than it.

Frozen aliquots of unsorted single-cell suspensions were used for genomic DNA extraction with the QIAamp DNA kit. The tumour samples consisted of non-small cell lung cancer tissue that had been surgically resected. Tissues arrived within 2 hours of resection and were immediately processed into single-cell suspensions. Tissue was mechanically dissociated and enzymatically digested with DNase I, collagenase I and hyaluronidase for approximately 29 minutes at 37 °C, then filtered and RBC-lysed. A two-step multiplex PCR was used to amplify TCR-beta CDR3 regions from genomic DNA, and Illumina-compatible adaptors were added in the second step. As a commercial immunoSEQ service, TCR-beta immunosequencing was carried out on an Illumina platform. Turning to the authors' computational methods: Repertoires were described by productive clonality and by Top 10 Clones, which is the percentage of T-cell templates coming from the ten most frequent sequences. Values for productive clonality spanned 0 to 1, where a value of 1 indicated a monoclonal population. Tumour-associated clones, identified using log10 scatter plots, were defined as sequences that made up at least 0.1% of tumour T-cell templates and were not found in the matched non-adjacent lung. Analyses were done in GraphPad Prism7 and R, with Student's t-tests for two-group comparisons, ANOVA for stages, and linear regression for relationships. Entries here come from immuneACCESS through TCRdb and include only in-frame sequences with V and J called. Some clones fail to appear in such tables; in the studies checked, an unresolved V gene covers under half of the shortfall, and the cause of the remainder is unknown. For V, J and clone size, that table is used; D and trimming come from the DNA. This sample has 900 to 1,100 clones in its table, and 79% of those were observed once. The top ten hold approximately 10% of the sample.

The TCR sequence derives from a human donor with non-small cell lung cancer. Sequenced: lung tumor tissue. The rearrangement joined TRBV6-6 to TRBJ2-1, with TRBD2 matching 10 junction bases. CDR3 region: CASGDSGGISYNEQFF. At the DNA level, the sequence is TGTGCCAGCGGCGATAGCGGGGGGATCTCCTACAATGAGCAGTTCTTC.